The rows below give T cell receptor beta chains drawn from one sample of a study of OX40 agonist ivuxolimab in advanced cancers. TCRdb's copy holds only in-frame clones and misses some; the assay was immunoSEQ multiplex PCR. The repertoire consists of approximately 110,000 clones, with about nine tenths occurring once and the leading ten covering 0.81%. The sequencing used CD4+ or CD8+ T cells sorted from blood, collected in a trial of the OX40 agonist ivuxolimab. The receptors originated from an adult with an advanced solid tumor such as melanoma, head and neck, liver or kidney cancer. Each CDR3 is given with its conserved first and last residue. D genes are given only for firm matches. A row's size may be missing; if present it is once, few, many or a size class.

TRBD2,TRBV7-3,TRBJ2-1,.,TGTGCCAGCAGCTCGGGACTAGCGGGAGATGGTGAGCAGTTCTTC,CASSSGLAGDGEQFF
.,TRBV25-1,TRBJ2-3,.,TGTGCCAGCAGTGAACCGGGGACCTGGGATACGCAGTATTTT,CASSEPGTWDTQYF
.,TRBV27,TRBJ1-5,.,TGTGCCAGCAGTCCCTCGCGCGGGGGCGGACAGCCCCAGCATTTT,CASSPSRGGGQPQHF
.,TRBV13,TRBJ2-4,.,TGTGCCAGCAGCCGCAGGACGGACCCAAAAAACATTCAGTACTTC,CASSRRTDPKNIQYF
TRBD1,TRBV2,TRBJ1-5,few,TGTGCCAGCAGCGAGACAGGGGGCAATCAGCCCCAGCATTTT,CASSETGGNQPQHF
.,TRBV5-6,TRBJ2-7,.,TGTGCCAGCAGCCCGGGGGCCTACGAGCAGTACTTC,CASSPGAYEQYF
.,TRBV28,TRBJ2-7,.,TGTGCCAGCAGTTCTCCCGGGACTCCCATCAACTACGAGCAGTACTTC,CASSSPGTPINYEQYF
.,TRBV5-1,TRBJ2-6,.,TGCGCCAGCACGGAGCAGTCTGGGGCCAACGTCCTGACTTTC,CASTEQSGANVLTF
.,TRBV28,TRBJ1-2,.,TGTGCCAGCAACCAAGCTGCCAGGGATACTGGCTACACCTTC,CASNQAARDTGYTF
TRBD1,TRBV11-3,TRBJ2-4,.,TGTGCCAGCAGCTTAGATGGGCAGGGGGCAAACCTAGCCAAAAACATTCAGTACTTC,CASSLDGQGANLAKNIQYF
.,TRBV6-5,TRBJ1-1,.,TGTGCCAGCAGTTCCTATACGGGCGGCACTGAAGCTTTCTTT,CASSSYTGGTEAFF